Presented here are 22 T cell receptor beta chains from one specimen sequenced in a study of blood T cell repertoires in COVID-19 (TCRdb year 2020). Library preparation was by the immunoSEQ multiplex PCR assay. Not all clones reach the TCRdb copy of this immuneACCESS table, which keeps in-frame sequences only. Checked studies attribute under half of the gap to unresolved V genes and leave the rest unexplained. The sample yields around 84,000 clones; 85% to 90% were counted once. Jointly, the top ten make up approximately 4.3% of the sample. The material sequenced was peripheral blood. Source of these receptors: a man in his forties or fifties with active COVID-19.

V and J are TRBV19 and TRBJ2-3; D perhaps matches TRBD2 (5 bases). This CDR3 has 12 amino acids. Germline V gene lookup returns CDR1 LNHDA and CDR2 SQIVND (reference sequence). V lost 8 bases to trimming and J lost 2 bases, with 8 bases between them. CDR3 residues: CASAGSTDTQYF. CDR3 DNA: TGTGCCAGTGCGGGCTCCACAGATACGCAGTATTTT.

This clone was picked up a small number of times. The chain recombines TRBV6-2 or TRBV6-3 with TRBJ2-1, with 9 positions matching TRBD2. Losses at the gene ends were 5 bases for V and 6 bases for J; bases not matched to a gene: 17. The germline CDR1 and CDR2 sequences are MNHEY and SVGEGT. This CDR3 is built from 18 residues. The CDR3 here is CASSPNRLAENRPNEQFF. Written as DNA, the CDR3 is TGTGCCAGCAGTCCCAACAGACTAGCGGAAAACAGACCCAATGAGCAGTTCTTC.

This clone was seen a handful of times. This chain links TRBV5-1 with TRBJ2-7; perhaps TRBD2 as D (5 bases). The CDR3 is 14 residues long. Germline V gene lookup returns CDR1 SGHRS and CDR2 YFSETQ. Trimming took off 4 bases at V and 3 bases at J, with 14 bases between the two ends. The chain's CDR3 is CASSHGFGIYEQYF. The CDR3 coding sequence is TGCGCCAGCAGCCATGGGTTCGGGATCTACGAGCAGTACTTC.

The V call is TRBV2, the J call TRBJ2-7; maybe TRBD1 (5 bases). The length of the CDR3 is 13 residues. V was clipped by 7 bases and J by 2 bases, with 12 bases between them. CDR1 SNHLY and CDR2 FYNNEI come from the germline V gene. This chain's CDR3 is CASIPTEAYEQYF. The CDR3 region has the DNA TGTGCCAGCATCCCGACAGAAGCCTACGAGCAGTACTTC.

This clone was found once. The chain carries TRBV11-1 and TRBJ2-2, with 7 nucleotides matching TRBD2. V was pared by 5 bases and J by 5 bases, with 11 bases of the junction left unmatched. CDR1 and CDR2 from the germline V gene are SGHAT and FQDESV (reference sequence). This CDR3 spans 16 amino acids. The CDR3 protein is CASSTPSAGFTGELFF. In DNA, the CDR3 is TGTGCCAGCAGCACTCCCTCAGCGGGGTTTACCGGGGAGCTGTTTTTT.

V usage is TRBV3-1 (or the pseudogene TRBV3-2) and J usage is TRBJ2-2; 7 positions agree with TRBD2. The CDR3 extends over 15 amino acids. Germline V lookup: CDR1 LGHDT, CDR2 YNNKEL (reference sequence). With 2 bases clipped from V and 0 bases from J, the junction kept 0 bases outside the gene matches. The CDR3 is CASSQLAANTGELFF. CDR3 nucleotide sequence: TGTGCCAGCAGCCAACTAGCGGCGAACACCGGGGAGCTGTTTTTT.

The chain carries TRBV2 and TRBJ2-1; maybe TRBD2 (6 bases). The CDR3 has 14 residues. Per germline, CDR1 SNHLY and CDR2 FYNNEI. With 4 bases removed from V and 2 bases from J, the gap between germline ends came to 9 bases. The CDR3 DNA is TGTGCCAGCAGTGTGGCTAGCGCCTACAATGAGCAGTTCTTC. It encodes CASSVASAYNEQFF.

The rearrangement links TRBV6-2 or TRBV6-3 to TRBJ2-2; no reliable D call. Trimming stripped 5 bases from V and 3 bases from J, with 16 bases between. This CDR3 has 16 amino acids. In germline, CDR1 is MNHEY, CDR2 SVGEGT. The CDR3 nucleotides read TGTGCCAGCAGTACCTGGAGAGCTAAGGACACCGGGGAGCTGTTTTTT. Translation: CASSTWRAKDTGELFF.

The V call is TRBV11-2, the J call TRBJ2-7; TRBD1 matches at 7 bases. V lost 5 bases and J lost 6; bases outside the gene matches: 7. The CDR3 consists of 13 residues. Germline V gene data show CDR1 as SGHAT and CDR2 as FQNNGV. This CDR3 is CASSDSTGVEQYF. In DNA, the CDR3 is TGTGCCAGCAGCGACAGTACAGGGGTCGAGCAGTACTTC.

This clone appeared once. This chain links TRBV9 with TRBJ1-1, with TRBD1 matching 9 bases. Germline V gives CDR1 SGDLS, CDR2 YYNGEE. The V and J ends lost 3 bases and 12 bases, in that order; junction bases with no gene match: 6. The length of the CDR3 is 12 residues. CDR3 loop: CASSAGTGMPFF. The CDR3 DNA follows: TGTGCCAGCAGCGCAGGGACAGGGATGCCTTTCTTT.

The chain recombines TRBV6-4 with TRBJ2-5; 13 bases fit TRBD2. The CDR3 is 16 amino acids. J was trimmed by 4 bases and V by 8 bases; bases with no gene match: 10. Germline CDR1 and CDR2: MRHNA and SNTAGT. CDR3 sequence reads: CASRGTSGTGPETQYF. The CDR3 region has the DNA TGTGCCAGCCGCGGGACTAGCGGGACGGGGCCAGAGACCCAGTACTTC.

The chain carries TRBV6-2 or TRBV6-3 and TRBJ1-2; 7 nucleotides align to TRBD1. The CDR3 runs 15 residues. Germline V gene data show CDR1 as MNHEY and CDR2 as SVGEGT. V shed 3 bases and J 4 bases; nucleotides not matched to a gene: 8. The CDR3 nucleotides are TGTGCCAGCAGTTATAACCCCCGGGACAGCTATGGCTACACCTTC. Its translation is CASSYNPRDSYGYTF.

The chain recombines TRBV3-1 (or the pseudogene TRBV3-2) with TRBJ2-1, with TRBD2 identical over 13 bases. The junction had 11 bases not matched to a gene; V was cut back by 6 bases and J by 6 bases. The CDR3 has 17 residues. Germline V gene lookup returns CDR1 LGHDT and CDR2 YNNKEL (reference sequence). DNA for the CDR3: TGTGCCAGCAGTCCCACCCTACTAGCGGGGGGGGGCAATGAGCAGTTCTTC. Encoded protein: CASSPTLLAGGGNEQFF.

The V call is TRBV2, the J call TRBJ1-5; TRBD1 might be the D (5 bases). Germline loops: CDR1 SNHLY, CDR2 FYNNEI. There are 13 residues in the CDR3. V lost 6 bases and J 6 bases, leaving 12 bases between the germline ends. CDR3 sequence (DNA): TGTGCCAGCAGGCAGGGTCGCGGTCAGCCCCAGCATTTT. It encodes CASRQGRGQPQHF.

In DNA, the CDR3 is TGTGCCAGCAGCTTCGACAGGGATGTGGGGGCCTCCGAGCAGTACTTC. Translated: CASSFDRDVGASEQYF. This chain connects TRBV5-4 to TRBJ2-7; 7 nucleotides agree with TRBD1. CDR1 SGHNT and CDR2 YYREEE come from the germline V gene (reference sequence). The CDR3 totals 16 residues. The trim removed 2 bases at V and 6 bases at J, leaving 14 bases unmatched.

The gene calls are TRBV11-3 and TRBJ2-1; 8 bases map to TRBD2. V was pared by 3 bases and J by 1 base, with 5 bases of the junction left unmatched. CDR1 is SGHNT, CDR2 YENEEA, per germline. There are 16 residues in the CDR3. The CDR3, as DNA: TGTGCCAGCAGCTTGGCCCGGGAGGGGTCCTACAATGAGCAGTTCTTC. It specifies CASSLAREGSYNEQFF.

V gene TRBV6-5 combines with J gene TRBJ2-5; 11 positions match TRBD2. The CDR3 covers 15 residues. After removal of 5 bases from V and 2 bases from J, the junction contained 4 bases not matched to a gene. Germline CDR1 MNHEY, CDR2 SVGAGI. For the CDR3, the DNA is TGTGCCAGCAGTCCGGGACTAGCGGTACAAGAGACCCAGTACTTC. Its translation is CASSPGLAVQETQYF.

The chain has TRBV7-9 and TRBJ1-5, with 7 bases matching TRBD1. After removal of 1 base from V and 4 bases from J, the junction contained 1 base not matched to a gene. The CDR3 covers 14 residues. Germline V CDR1 and CDR2: SEHNR, FQNEAQ (reference sequence). CDR3 region: CASSLGQGNQPQHF. CDR3 DNA sequence: TGTGCCAGCAGCTTAGGACAGGGAAATCAGCCCCAGCATTTT. The full variable domain, completed using reference TRBV7-9 and TRBJ1-5, is DTGVSQNPRHKITKRGQNVTFRCDPISEHNRLYWYRQTLGQGPEFLTYFQNEAQLEKSRLLSDRFSAERPKGSFSTLEIQRTEQGDSAMYLCASSLGQGNQPQHFGDGTRLSIL.

The J gene is TRBJ2-1, the V gene TRBV4-2; 10 nucleotides agree with TRBD2. Germline-derived CDR1 and CDR2 are LGHNA and YNFKEQ. V shed 6 bases, J shed 4 bases, and the junction held 6 bases outside the gene matches. CDR3 size: 15 residues. The CDR3 DNA is TGTGCCAGCAGTCTTTTAGCGGGGGGTTACAATGAGCAGTTCTTC. Protein sequence: CASSLLAGGYNEQFF.

The chain combines TRBV4-3 with TRBJ2-1; 8 bases agree with TRBD2. The V gene's germline CDR1 is LGHNA and CDR2 YSLEER. The junction had 7 bases not matched to a gene; V was cut back by 1 base and J by 8 bases. This CDR3 has 15 residues. CDR3 in DNA: TGCGCCAGCAGCCAAGTAACCGGGGGGGCATATGAGCAGTTCTTC. Amino acids: CASSQVTGGAYEQFF.

The chain couples TRBV7-2 to TRBJ2-2; TRBD2 matches at 7 bases. V was pared by 8 bases and J by 5 bases, with 8 bases of the junction left unmatched. In germline, CDR1 is SGHTA, CDR2 FQGNSA. The CDR3 is 14 amino acids. The CDR3 DNA is TGTGCCAGCTCCCGCGGGGGAGCGACCGGGGAGCTGTTTTTT. It codes for CASSRGGATGELFF.

V gene TRBV11-2 combines with J gene TRBJ2-7, with 7 bases identical to TRBD1. The CDR3 sequence is 15 residues long. The V and J ends lost 5 bases and 2 bases, in that order; junction bases with no gene match: 9. Looked up from germline, CDR1 is SGHAT and CDR2 is FQNNGV. CDR3 amino acids: CASSESGTVTYEQYF. The CDR3 DNA sequence: TGTGCCAGCAGCGAATCCGGGACAGTAACCTACGAGCAGTACTTC.